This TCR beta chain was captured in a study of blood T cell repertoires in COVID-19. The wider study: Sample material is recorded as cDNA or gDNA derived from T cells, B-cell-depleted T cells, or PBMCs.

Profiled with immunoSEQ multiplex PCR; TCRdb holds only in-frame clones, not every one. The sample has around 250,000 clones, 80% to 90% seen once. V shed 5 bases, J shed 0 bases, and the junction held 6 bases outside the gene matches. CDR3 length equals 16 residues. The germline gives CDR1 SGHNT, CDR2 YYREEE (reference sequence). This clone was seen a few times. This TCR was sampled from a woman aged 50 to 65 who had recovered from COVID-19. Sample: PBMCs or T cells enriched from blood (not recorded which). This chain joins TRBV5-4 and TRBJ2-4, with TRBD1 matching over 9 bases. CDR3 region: CASRSMGQGAKNIQYF. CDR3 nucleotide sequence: TGTGCCAGCAGATCTATGGGACAGGGAGCCAAAAACATTCAGTACTTC.